The present TCR beta chain was sequenced within a study of blood T cells in healthy people across ages (dated by TCRdb to the mid-2010s). Context from the whole study: Template switching captured roughly one uniquely barcoded TCR beta cDNA molecule per two T cells in model experiments. The donors were split into four age groups: young (average 16 years), middle-aged (about 40), aged (approximately 59) and long-lived (approximately 89). To track age-related changes in TCR beta repertoire diversity, the study relied on deep sequencing normalized with unique cDNA molecular identifiers. Two additional independent replicas of 1 million unique cDNA reads from the same blood draw were analyzed for two donors (one aged 18 to 30 and one aged 80 or older). Donors of different ages were randomly distributed across sequencing lanes to avoid experimental bias.

Library method: 5' RACE. Instrument used: Illumina HiSeq 2500. A second PCR of 7 to 11 cycles was performed with a sample-barcoded 5' primer and a J-beta primer mix. Each TCR beta cDNA molecule received a unique molecular identifier from a template-switch 5' adaptor carrying 12 random nucleotides. At least 2.5 million CDR3-containing paired-end reads were obtained from each sample. All of the RNA was converted into first-strand cDNA using the Mint cDNA synthesis kit, with a TRBC-specific oligonucleotide serving as the primer. Following uracil-DNA glycosylase treatment, a first 18-cycle PCR with universal primers M1SS and BC2_uni_R was performed on all cDNA. The paper's processing steps were these. Each sample was normalized by randomly selecting 1 million high-quality reads, each carrying a distinct molecular identifier. Reads sharing molecular identifiers were discarded rather than binned into consensus sequences. MiTCR, run with a Q25 quality threshold and the strictest error-elimination algorithm, handled CDR3 identification, clonotype clustering and error correction. Lower-bound total TCR beta diversity was estimated with a nonparametric unseen species model using Euler transformation. The public reads were reanalyzed by TCRdb: fastp trimming at Q25, MiXCR alignment, in-frame beta chains only. For every CDR3 protein sequence, its rows merge into one entry that carries the most common genes and DNA. TCRdb, not the original authors, processed these V and J calls. Recorded for this sample are about 570,000 distinct CDR3 sequences; 27% of them occurred a single time. About 18% of the sample rests with the top ten.

With respect to this clonotype: There is no known antigen for this receptor. No qualities accompany the bases; no much larger clone lies one base away.

CDR1 and CDR2, per the germline V gene, are SNHLY and FYNNEI. The CDR3 starts with the cysteine, ends with the phenylalanine, and has 14 residues. Left in the record is the CDR3 DNA by itself, 42 bases read in frame from the first base. V is shortened by 9 bases, J by 5 bases, and the region joining them spans 18 bases. Points the paper makes about the study in general: Since profiling was done on bulk unsorted PBMCs, naive and antigen-experienced compartments could not be conclusively compared. Estimates of total diversity from one million sequenced T cells were regarded as lower bounds and underestimates. Observed TCR beta diversity per million T cells fell roughly linearly with age, and a significant reduction was already apparent by age approximately 40. The CMV infection status of donors was not known, potentially confounding age-related changes in expanded clonotypes. Compared with the aged group, the long-lived group had more naive CD4+ T cells, fewer expanded clones and increased TCR diversity, a pattern suggesting age selection. There was a strong correlation between observed TCR beta diversity and the percentage of naive T cells measured by flow cytometry.

The approximately 41 donors, aged roughly 6 to 90 years, were systemically healthy Caucasian individuals from Russia. Each donor gave ten milliliters of peripheral blood, collected into EDTA-treated Vacutainer tubes. Ficoll-Paque density-gradient centrifugation was used to isolate PBMCs, with at least 7 million per sample. Trizol reagent was used to extract total RNA from PBMCs, with at least 6 micrograms per sample. For every donor, an aliquot of PBMCs went through flow cytometry to measure the percentages of naive CD45RAhigh/CD27high T cells. The sequence links TRBV2 to TRBJ2-3; the D call could be TRBD1 or TRBD2, with each sharing 6 bases. The sequence was obtained from a woman between 65 and 79 years old in good health. Sequenced sample: blood. At the DNA level, the sequence is TGTGCCAGTGACATGTCGGGGGCACAAGATACGCAGTATTTT. The resulting protein is CASDMSGAQDTQYF.